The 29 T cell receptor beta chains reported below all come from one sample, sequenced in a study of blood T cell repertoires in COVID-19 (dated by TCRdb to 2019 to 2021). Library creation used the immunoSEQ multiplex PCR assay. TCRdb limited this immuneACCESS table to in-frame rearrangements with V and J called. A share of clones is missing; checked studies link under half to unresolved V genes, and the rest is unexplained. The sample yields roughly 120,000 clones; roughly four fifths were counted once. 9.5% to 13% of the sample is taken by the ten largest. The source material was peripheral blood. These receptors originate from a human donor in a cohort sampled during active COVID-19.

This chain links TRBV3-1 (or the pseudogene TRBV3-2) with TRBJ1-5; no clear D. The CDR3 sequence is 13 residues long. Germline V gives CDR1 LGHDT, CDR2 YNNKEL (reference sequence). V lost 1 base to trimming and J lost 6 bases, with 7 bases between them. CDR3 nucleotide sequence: TGTGCCAGCAGCCAAGTAGGGAGTCAGCCCCAGCATTTT. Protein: CASSQVGSQPQHF.

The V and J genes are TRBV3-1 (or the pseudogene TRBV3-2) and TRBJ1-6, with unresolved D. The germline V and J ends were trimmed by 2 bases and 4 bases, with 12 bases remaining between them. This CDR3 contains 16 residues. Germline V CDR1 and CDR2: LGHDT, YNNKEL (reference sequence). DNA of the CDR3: TGTGCCAGCAGCCAATCCTCAACATTTTATAATTCACCCCTCCACTTT. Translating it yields CASSQSSTFYNSPLHF.

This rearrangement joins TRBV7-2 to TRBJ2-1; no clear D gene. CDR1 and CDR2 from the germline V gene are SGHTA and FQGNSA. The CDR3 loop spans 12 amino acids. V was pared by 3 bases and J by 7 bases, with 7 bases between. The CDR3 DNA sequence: TGTGCCAGCAGCTTGCTCCGGAATGAGCAGTTCTTC. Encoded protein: CASSLLRNEQFF.

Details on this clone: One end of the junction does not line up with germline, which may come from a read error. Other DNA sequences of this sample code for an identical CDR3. The chain's CDR3 is CASSLAGISTDTQYF. The CDR3 DNA is TGTGCTAGCAGTTTAGCGGGGATTAGCACAGATACGCAGTATTTT. The V call is TRBV9, the J call TRBJ2-3; TRBD2 aligns across 8 bases. Germline CDR1 and CDR2: SGDLS and YYNGEE. This CDR3 has 15 amino acids.

The CDR3 DNA is TGTGCCAGCAGTCCAGGACAGAGTATTTCCTACGAGCAGTACTTC. This gives the protein CASSPGQSISYEQYF. This chain links TRBV27 with TRBJ2-7, with a possible D match to TRBD1 (6 bases). The germline V gene encodes CDR1 MNHEY and CDR2 SMNVEV (reference sequence). This CDR3 region has 15 residues. Trimming removed 5 bases from V and 1 base from J, with 15 bases in between.

This CDR3 is CASSYVPGTPNTGELFF. The CDR3 DNA sequence: TGTGCCAGCAGTTACGTCCCCGGGACACCAAACACCGGGGAGCTGTTTTTT. This chain joins TRBV6-2 or TRBV6-3 and TRBJ2-2; D might be TRBD1 (6 bases). Trimming pared 2 bases from V and 2 bases from J, leaving 15 bases between. The CDR3 runs 17 residues. Germline CDR1 and CDR2: MNHEY and SVGEGT.

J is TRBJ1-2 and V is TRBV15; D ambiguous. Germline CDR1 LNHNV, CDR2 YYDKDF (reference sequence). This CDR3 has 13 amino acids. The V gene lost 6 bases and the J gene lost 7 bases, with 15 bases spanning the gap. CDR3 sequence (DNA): TGTGCCACCAGTCCGTGGAAGGGAGGTGGCTACACCTTC. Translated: CATSPWKGGGYTF.

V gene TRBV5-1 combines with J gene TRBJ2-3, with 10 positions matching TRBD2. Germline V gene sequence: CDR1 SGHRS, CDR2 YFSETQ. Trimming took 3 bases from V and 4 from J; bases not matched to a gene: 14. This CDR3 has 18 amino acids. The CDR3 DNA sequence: TGCGCCAGCAGCTCCCGACCATTGAGCGGGGGGGCCTCAGATACGCAGTATTTT. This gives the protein CASSSRPLSGGASDTQYF.

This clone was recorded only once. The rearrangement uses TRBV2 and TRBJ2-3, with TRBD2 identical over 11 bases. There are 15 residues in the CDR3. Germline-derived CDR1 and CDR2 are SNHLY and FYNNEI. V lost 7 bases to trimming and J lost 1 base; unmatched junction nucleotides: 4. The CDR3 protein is CASTLLAGGTDTQYF. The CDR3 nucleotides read TGTGCCAGCACCCTACTAGCGGGGGGCACAGATACGCAGTATTTT.

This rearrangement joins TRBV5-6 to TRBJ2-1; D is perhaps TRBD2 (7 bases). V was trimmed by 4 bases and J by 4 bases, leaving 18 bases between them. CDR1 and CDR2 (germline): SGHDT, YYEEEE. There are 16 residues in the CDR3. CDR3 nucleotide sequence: TGTGCCAGCAGCCTCGCCGAGGCGGGGGCGTACAATGAGCAGTTCTTC. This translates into CASSLAEAGAYNEQFF.

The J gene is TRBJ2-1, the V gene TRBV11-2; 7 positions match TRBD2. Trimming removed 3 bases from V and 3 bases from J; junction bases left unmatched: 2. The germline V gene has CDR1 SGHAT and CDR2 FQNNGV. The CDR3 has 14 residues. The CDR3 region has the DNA TGTGCCAGCAGCTTCCGGGGGGTCTACAATGAGCAGTTCTTC. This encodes CASSFRGVYNEQFF.

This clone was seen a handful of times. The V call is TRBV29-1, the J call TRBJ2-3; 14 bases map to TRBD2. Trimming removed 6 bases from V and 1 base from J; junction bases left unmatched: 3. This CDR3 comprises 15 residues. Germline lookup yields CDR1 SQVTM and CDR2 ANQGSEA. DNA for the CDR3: TGCAGCGTCGGGACTAGCGGGGGTGGCACAGATACGCAGTATTTT. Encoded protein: CSVGTSGGGTDTQYF.

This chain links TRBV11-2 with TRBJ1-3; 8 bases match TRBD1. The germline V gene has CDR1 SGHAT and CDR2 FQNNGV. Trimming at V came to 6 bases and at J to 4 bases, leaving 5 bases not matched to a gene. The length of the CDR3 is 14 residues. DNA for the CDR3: TGTGCCAGCAGTCATCAGGGGGCGGGAAACACCATATATTTT. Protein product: CASSHQGAGNTIYF.

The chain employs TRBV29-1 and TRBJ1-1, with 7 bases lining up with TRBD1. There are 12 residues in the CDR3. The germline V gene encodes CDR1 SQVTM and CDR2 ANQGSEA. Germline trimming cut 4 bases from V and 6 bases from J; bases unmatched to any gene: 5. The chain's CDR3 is CSVGQGTPEAFF. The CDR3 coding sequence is TGCAGCGTTGGACAGGGAACCCCTGAAGCTTTCTTT.

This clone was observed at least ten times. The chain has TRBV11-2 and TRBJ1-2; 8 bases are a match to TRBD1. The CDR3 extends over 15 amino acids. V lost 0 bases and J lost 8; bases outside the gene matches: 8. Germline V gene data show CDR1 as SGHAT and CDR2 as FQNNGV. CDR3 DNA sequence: TGTGCCAGCAGCTTAGATCTCTCAGGGGGCGTGGGCTACACCTTC. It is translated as CASSLDLSGGVGYTF.

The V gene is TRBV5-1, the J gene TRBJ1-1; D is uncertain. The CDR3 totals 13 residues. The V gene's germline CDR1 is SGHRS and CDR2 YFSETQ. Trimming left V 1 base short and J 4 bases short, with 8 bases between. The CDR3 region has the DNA TGCGCCAGCAGCTTGCGACAAGTCACTGAAGCTTTCTTT. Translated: CASSLRQVTEAFF.

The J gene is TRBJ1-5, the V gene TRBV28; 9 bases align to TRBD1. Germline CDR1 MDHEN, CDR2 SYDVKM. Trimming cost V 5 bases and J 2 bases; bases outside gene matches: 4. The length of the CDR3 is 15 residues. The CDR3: CASSPQGAGNQPQHF. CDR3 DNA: TGTGCCAGCAGTCCACAGGGGGCTGGCAATCAGCCCCAGCATTTT.

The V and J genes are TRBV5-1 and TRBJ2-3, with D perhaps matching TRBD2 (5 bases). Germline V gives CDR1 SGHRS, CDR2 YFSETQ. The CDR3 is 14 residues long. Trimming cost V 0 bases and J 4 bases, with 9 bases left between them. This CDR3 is CASSLAGRADTQYF. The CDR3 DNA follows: TGCGCCAGCAGCTTGGCCGGGCGGGCAGATACGCAGTATTTT.

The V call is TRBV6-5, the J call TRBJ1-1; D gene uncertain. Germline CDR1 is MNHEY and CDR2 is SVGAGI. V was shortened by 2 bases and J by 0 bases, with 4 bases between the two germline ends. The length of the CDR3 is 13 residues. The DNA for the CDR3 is TGTGCCAGCAGTTACCAGTTGAACACTGAAGCTTTCTTT. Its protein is CASSYQLNTEAFF.

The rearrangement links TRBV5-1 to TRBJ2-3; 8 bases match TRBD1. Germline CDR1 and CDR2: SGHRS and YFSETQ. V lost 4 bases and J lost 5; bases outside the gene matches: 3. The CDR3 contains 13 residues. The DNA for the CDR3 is TGCGCCAGCAGCGGACAGGGTCGAGATACGCAGTATTTT. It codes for CASSGQGRDTQYF.

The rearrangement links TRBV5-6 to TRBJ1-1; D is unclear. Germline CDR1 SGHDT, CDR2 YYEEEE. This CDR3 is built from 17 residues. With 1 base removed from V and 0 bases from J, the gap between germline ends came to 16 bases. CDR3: CASSLFVTAYMNTEAFF. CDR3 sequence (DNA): TGTGCCAGCAGCTTGTTTGTAACAGCATACATGAACACTGAAGCTTTCTTT.

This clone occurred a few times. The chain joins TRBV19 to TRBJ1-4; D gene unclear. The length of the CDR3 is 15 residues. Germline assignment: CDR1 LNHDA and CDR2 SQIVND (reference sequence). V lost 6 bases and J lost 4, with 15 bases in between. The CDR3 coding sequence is TGTGCCAGTAGACGGGGAGGGCCTTTTAATGAAAAACTGTTTTTT. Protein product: CASRRGGPFNEKLFF.

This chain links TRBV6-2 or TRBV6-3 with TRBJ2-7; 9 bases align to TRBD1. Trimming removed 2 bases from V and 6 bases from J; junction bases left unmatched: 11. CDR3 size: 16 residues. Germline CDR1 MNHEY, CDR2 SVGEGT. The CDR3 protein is CASSYRPGTGLAEQYF. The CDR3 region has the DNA TGTGCCAGCAGTTACCGTCCCGGGACAGGGCTCGCCGAGCAGTACTTC.

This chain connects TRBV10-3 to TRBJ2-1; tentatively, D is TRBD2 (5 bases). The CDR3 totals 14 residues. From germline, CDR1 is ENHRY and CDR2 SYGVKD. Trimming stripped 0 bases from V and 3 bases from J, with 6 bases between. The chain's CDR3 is CAISESGVYNEQFF. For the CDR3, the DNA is TGTGCCATCAGTGAGTCGGGAGTCTACAATGAGCAGTTCTTC.

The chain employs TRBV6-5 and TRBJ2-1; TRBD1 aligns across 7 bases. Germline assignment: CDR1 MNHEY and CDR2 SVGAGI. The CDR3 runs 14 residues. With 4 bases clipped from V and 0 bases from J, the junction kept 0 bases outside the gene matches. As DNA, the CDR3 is TGTGCCAGCAGTTGGGACAGCTCCTACAATGAGCAGTTCTTC. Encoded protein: CASSWDSSYNEQFF.

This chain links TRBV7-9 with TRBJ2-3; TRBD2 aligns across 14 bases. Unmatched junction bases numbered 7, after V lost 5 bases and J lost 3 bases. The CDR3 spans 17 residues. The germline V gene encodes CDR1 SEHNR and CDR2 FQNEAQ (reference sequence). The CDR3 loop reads CASSPMTSGGETDTQYF. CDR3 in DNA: TGTGCCAGCAGCCCGATGACTAGCGGGGGGGAGACAGATACGCAGTATTTT.

CDR3 residues: CASSVQGAGSPLHF. The DNA for the CDR3 is TGTGCCAGCAGCGTACAGGGGGCGGGTTCACCCCTCCACTTT. The chain employs TRBV5-4 and TRBJ1-6; 9 positions match TRBD1. With V trimmed by 4 bases and J by 9 bases, 5 bases remained unmatched. Germline CDR1 SGHNT, CDR2 YYREEE (reference sequence). CDR3 size: 14 residues.

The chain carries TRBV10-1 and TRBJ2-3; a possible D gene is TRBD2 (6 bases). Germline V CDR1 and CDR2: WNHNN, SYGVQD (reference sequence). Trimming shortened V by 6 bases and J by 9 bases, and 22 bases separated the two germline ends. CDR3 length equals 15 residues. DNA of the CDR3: TGCGCCAGCAGCTCCGGGACTGGCCTGAAATTAACGCAGTATTTT. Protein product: CASSSGTGLKLTQYF.

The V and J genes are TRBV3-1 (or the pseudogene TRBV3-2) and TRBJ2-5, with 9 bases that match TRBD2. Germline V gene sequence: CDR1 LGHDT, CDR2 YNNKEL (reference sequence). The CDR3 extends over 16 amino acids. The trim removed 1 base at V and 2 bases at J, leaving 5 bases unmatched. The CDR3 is CASSQGGGGAQETQYF. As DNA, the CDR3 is TGTGCCAGCAGCCAAGGGGGCGGGGGGGCACAAGAGACCCAGTACTTC.